This TCR beta chain stems from a study of cytomegalovirus exposure and HLA in healthy donors. Trimming took 2 bases from V and 2 from J, leaving 11 bases between them. Germline CDR1 ENHRY, CDR2 SYGVKD. This CDR3 region has 15 residues. Both 60 Vbeta primers and 13 Jbeta primers went into the PCR. Only in-frame clones appear in the TCRdb table, and some are missing; sequencing was by immunoSEQ multiplex PCR. The sample yields under 150,000 clones, over 60% seen once. The sequenced sample was PBMCs. This receptor was obtained from a woman in her forties or fifties in good health and CMV-seronegative. The genes are TRBV10-3 and TRBJ2-3; D is perhaps TRBD1 (5 bases). The DNA for the CDR3 is TGTGCCATCAGTGAGGGAGACAGCGTCACAGATACGCAGTATTTT. This gives the protein CAISEGDSVTDTQYF.